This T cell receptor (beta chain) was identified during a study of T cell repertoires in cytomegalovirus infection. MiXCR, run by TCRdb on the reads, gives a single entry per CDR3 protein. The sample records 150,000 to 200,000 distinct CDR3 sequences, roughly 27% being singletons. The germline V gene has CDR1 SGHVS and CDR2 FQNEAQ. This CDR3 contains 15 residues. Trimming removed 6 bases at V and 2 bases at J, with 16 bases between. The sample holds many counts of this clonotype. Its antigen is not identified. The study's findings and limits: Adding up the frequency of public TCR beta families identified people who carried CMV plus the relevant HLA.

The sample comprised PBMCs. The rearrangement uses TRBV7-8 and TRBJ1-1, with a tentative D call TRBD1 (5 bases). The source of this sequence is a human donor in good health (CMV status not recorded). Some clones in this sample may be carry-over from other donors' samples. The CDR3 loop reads CASRHSTGVNTEAFF. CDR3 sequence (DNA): TGTGCCAGCAGGCATTCAACAGGAGTTAACACTGAAGCTTTCTTT.